Listed here are 27 T cell receptor beta chains from one sample, sequenced in a study of identical twins. MiXCR, applied by TCRdb to the 5' RACE reads, yields one record per CDR3 protein. The profile shows approximately 550,000 distinct CDR3 sequences, 20% to 25% of them singletons. Separately, the same data were catalogued under a study of yellow fever vaccine responses in identical twins.

Specimen: CD4+ T cells sorted from blood. The receptors shown here come from a woman aged 18-29 years in good health.

There are a few counts of this clonotype. The CDR3 coding sequence is TGTGCCATCAGCGCTGGCACTGAAGCTTTCTTT. Residues: CAISAGTEAFF. The V call is TRBV10-3, the J call TRBJ1-1, with unresolved D. V lost 6 bases to trimming and J lost 4 bases, with 6 bases between them. The germline CDR1 and CDR2 sequences are ENHRY and SYGVKD. CDR3 length: 11 amino acids.

The V call is TRBV11-2, the J call TRBJ2-7; TRBD2 might be the D (6 bases). Germline V gene sequence: CDR1 SGHAT, CDR2 FQNNGV. The CDR3 runs to 15 residues. The V and J ends lost 5 bases and 6 bases respectively, with 20 bases between them. Here the CDR3 reads CASSRASGGSGEQYF. CDR3 bases: TGTGCCAGCAGCCGAGCGAGTGGAGGGTCGGGCGAGCAGTACTTC.

V gene TRBV9 combines with J gene TRBJ2-1, with 10 bases identical to TRBD2. V shed 0 bases, J shed 6 bases, and the junction held 6 bases outside the gene matches. The CDR3 runs 16 residues. The V gene's germline CDR1 is SGDLS and CDR2 YYNGEE. In DNA form, the CDR3 reads TGTGCCAGCAGCGTAGAGCCAGCGGGAGGGCCCAATGAGCAGTTCTTC. Translation gives CASSVEPAGGPNEQFF. Filled out from reference TRBV9 and TRBJ2-1, the complete variable domain reads DSGVTQTPKHLITATGQRVTLRCSPRSGDLSVYWYQQSLDQGLQFLIQYYNGEERAKGNILERFSAQQFPDLHSELNLSSLELGDSALYFCASSVEPAGGPNEQFFGPGTRLTVL.

This clonotype was recorded a few times. V and J are TRBV10-3 and TRBJ2-1; the D is unclear. The length of the CDR3 is 15 residues. Deletions cut 0 bases from V and 3 bases from J, with 9 bases between. Germline CDR1 reads ENHRY; CDR2 reads SYGVKD. The CDR3: CAISESGVLYNEQFF. CDR3 nucleotides: TGTGCCATCAGTGAGTCCGGAGTTCTCTACAATGAGCAGTTCTTC.

Only a few counts were recorded for this clonotype. The V gene is TRBV29-1, the J gene TRBJ1-2; D not resolved. Per germline, CDR1 SQVTM and CDR2 ANQGSEA. This CDR3 is built from 11 residues. Between the trimmed V and J ends, which lost 3 bases and 3 bases, there was a span of 5 bases. CDR3 DNA sequence: TGCAGCGTTGAGACGTACTATGGCTACACCTTC. This translates into CSVETYYGYTF.

This clonotype showed up just a few times. The CDR3 DNA reads TGTGCCAGCTCACCACGAGGGACAGGGACTGAGCAGTTCTTC. It codes for CASSPRGTGTEQFF. The rearrangement links TRBV18 to TRBJ2-1; TRBD1 agrees at 9 bases. V shed 1 base and J 9 bases; nucleotides not matched to a gene: 4. The CDR3 is made up of 14 amino acids. Germline assignment: CDR1 KGHSH and CDR2 LQKENI.

This clonotype was counted a few times. The chain is built from TRBV11-2 and TRBJ2-1; TRBD2 matches 13 bases. The CDR3 is made up of 20 amino acids. Per germline, CDR1 SGHAT and CDR2 FQNNGV. Trimming at V came to 1 base and at J to 0 bases, leaving 9 bases not matched to a gene. This chain's CDR3 is CASSLGGTSGIRGSYNEQFF. CDR3 in DNA: TGTGCCAGCAGCTTAGGGGGGACTAGCGGGATCCGGGGCTCCTACAATGAGCAGTTCTTC.

This chain uses TRBV20-1 with TRBJ1-5; TRBD1 aligns across 10 bases. The germline V gene has CDR1 DFQATT and CDR2 SNEGSKA (reference sequence). The junction had 5 bases not matched to a gene; V was cut back by 2 bases and J by 4 bases. This CDR3 is 15 amino acids long. The CDR3 loop is CSARRGGQGNQPQHF. The CDR3, as DNA: TGCAGTGCTAGAAGAGGGGGACAGGGGAATCAGCCCCAGCATTTT.

The chain carries TRBV2 and TRBJ2-7; 8 nucleotides align to TRBD1. This CDR3 has 14 amino acids. CDR1 is SNHLY and CDR2 is FYNNEI in the germline V gene. V was clipped by 4 bases and J by 6 bases; unmatched bases: 8. The chain's CDR3 is CASSVEQGAFEQYF. As DNA, the CDR3 is TGTGCCAGCAGTGTGGAGCAGGGGGCCTTCGAGCAGTACTTC.

V and J are TRBV5-1 and TRBJ2-3, with a weak D call TRBD2 (5 bases). CDR3 length: 16 residues. CDR1 and CDR2 (germline): SGHRS, YFSETQ. The V end was cut by 0 bases, the J end by 3 bases, with 14 bases between. The CDR3 DNA sequence: TGCGCCAGCAGCTTGGGTGGTCGGGGTTCGACAGATACGCAGTATTTT. It encodes CASSLGGRGSTDTQYF.

The chain combines TRBV7-9 with TRBJ1-2; D gene unclear. Trimming stripped 5 bases from V and 0 bases from J, with 16 bases between. Germline CDR1 SEHNR, CDR2 FQNEAQ (reference sequence). The CDR3 length is 16 residues. The CDR3 nucleotides read TGTGCCAGCAGCCATGGGTCTAGGCTACCTAACTATGGCTACACCTTC. Amino acid sequence: CASSHGSRLPNYGYTF.

This clonotype was picked up a small number of times. The chain uses TRBV5-1 and TRBJ2-1, with 8 positions matching TRBD1. The CDR3 covers 16 residues. V lost 3 bases to trimming and J lost 6 bases; unmatched junction nucleotides: 11. Germline loops: CDR1 SGHRS, CDR2 YFSETQ. The CDR3 protein is CASSSTRGPSVNEQFF. The CDR3 region has the DNA TGCGCCAGCAGCTCGACCAGGGGGCCCTCGGTCAATGAGCAGTTCTTC.

The CDR3 bases are TGTGCCAGCAGCCAAGATAGAGAAGCGCTGAGCACAGATACGCAGTATTTT. Its translation is CASSQDREALSTDTQYF. V and J are TRBV3-1 and TRBJ2-3; D gene uncertain. V lost 0 bases and J lost 0, with 13 bases in between. Germline CDR1 reads LGHDT; CDR2 reads YNNKEL (reference sequence). This CDR3 is built from 17 residues.

This chain connects TRBV7-9 to TRBJ1-1; possible D gene TRBD1, 5 bases. There are 15 residues in the CDR3. CDR1 is SEHNR and CDR2 is FQNEAQ in the germline V gene (reference sequence). Trimming shortened V by 4 bases and J by 1 base, and 13 bases separated the two germline ends. For the CDR3, the DNA is TGTGCCAGCAGCTCACCAGGGATGGGGAACACTGAAGCTTTCTTT. Protein sequence: CASSSPGMGNTEAFF.

This clonotype appeared a few times. V and J are TRBV5-1 and TRBJ2-5; D may be TRBD1 (6 bases). The germline V gene has CDR1 SGHRS and CDR2 YFSETQ. The CDR3 runs to 14 residues. The V gene lost 4 bases and the J gene lost 2 bases, with 12 bases spanning the gap. CDR3 sequence: CASSGDNSQETQYF. CDR3 bases: TGCGCCAGCAGCGGGGACAATTCGCAAGAGACCCAGTACTTC.

The chain employs TRBV11-2 and TRBJ2-7; 7 bases align to TRBD2. The J segment lost 7 bases and the V segment lost 7 bases, leaving 10 bases of the junction unmatched. This CDR3 contains 13 residues. Looked up from germline, CDR1 is SGHAT and CDR2 is FQNNGV. In DNA form, the CDR3 reads TGTGCCAGCACTCAGAGCGGGGTCCATGAGCAGTACGTC. Translation gives CASTQSGVHEQYV.

This clonotype was found a few times. J is TRBJ2-5 and V is TRBV11-2, with D perhaps being TRBD1 or TRBD2 (5 bases each). The CDR3 length is 20 residues. Per germline, CDR1 SGHAT and CDR2 FQNNGV. Trimming pared 1 base from V and 5 bases from J, leaving 29 bases between. The DNA of the CDR3 is TGTGCCAGCAGCTTAGGGGGGTTGGTGTCAGTTCCACCCATAGGGGAGACCCAGTACTTC. The encoded protein is CASSLGGLVSVPPIGETQYF. Full variable domain (rest looked up from reference TRBV11-2 and TRBJ2-5): EAGVAQSPRYKIIEKRQSVAFWCNPISGHATLYWYQQILGQGPKLLIQFQNNGVVDDSQLPKDRFSAERLKGVDSTLKIQPAKLEDSAVYLCASSLGGLVSVPPIGETQYFGPGTRLLVL.

The chain couples TRBV20-1 to TRBJ2-1, with 10 bases that match TRBD2. The CDR3 loop spans 16 amino acids. With V trimmed by 0 bases and J by 3 bases, 5 bases remained unmatched. Germline V CDR1 and CDR2: DFQATT, SNEGSKA (reference sequence). CDR3 in DNA: TGCAGTGCTAGAGATGCTAGCGGGGGCTTCTACAATGAGCAGTTCTTC. Its translation is CSARDASGGFYNEQFF.

Only a few counts were recorded for this clonotype. V and J are TRBV12-3 or TRBV12-4 and TRBJ2-7, with 7 bases lining up with TRBD1. The CDR3 has 15 amino acids. The V and J ends lost 2 bases and 0 bases, in that order; junction bases with no gene match: 4. The CDR3 region is CASSLWGTASYEQYV. The CDR3 nucleotides are TGTGCCAGCAGTTTATGGGGGACAGCCTCCTACGAGCAGTACGTC.

This clonotype was detected a few times. The chain's CDR3 is CSAAKGTGELFF. DNA of the CDR3: TGCAGTGCCGCAAAGGGAACCGGGGAGCTGTTTTTT. The J gene is TRBJ2-2, the V gene TRBV20-1; the D is unclear. The CDR3 runs 12 residues. With 6 bases removed from V and 5 bases from J, the gap between germline ends came to 10 bases. Germline CDR1 is DFQATT and CDR2 is SNEGSKA (reference sequence).

This clonotype was seen only a few times. This chain links TRBV7-9 with TRBJ2-1; 7 bases line up with TRBD2. Germline V lookup: CDR1 SEHNR, CDR2 FQNEAQ (reference sequence). V gave up 5 bases and J gave up 8 bases; unmatched junction bases: 9. CDR3 size: 14 residues. CDR3 nucleotide sequence: TGTGCCAGCAGCGAAAGCGGACTAGACTATGAGCAGTTCTTC. Its protein is CASSESGLDYEQFF.

This clonotype came up a few times. The CDR3 is CASSSQITYEQYF. Here the CDR3 DNA reads TGTGCCAGCAGCTCACAGATAACCTACGAGCAGTACTTC. The chain combines TRBV25-1 with TRBJ2-7; D call uncertain. The CDR3 extends over 13 amino acids. The germline V gene has CDR1 MGHDK and CDR2 SYGVNS. Trimming shortened V by 6 bases and J by 2 bases, and 11 bases separated the two germline ends.

The V call is TRBV29-1, the J call TRBJ2-3; 7 bases fit TRBD1. CDR1 is SQVTM and CDR2 is ANQGSEA in the germline V gene. The CDR3 loop spans 13 amino acids. Losses at the gene ends were 7 bases for V and 2 bases for J; bases not matched to a gene: 6. For the CDR3, the DNA is TGCAGCGGGGGACAGCCCAACACAGATACGCAGTATTTT. It encodes CSGGQPNTDTQYF.

This clonotype was seen only once. V gene TRBV6-1 combines with J gene TRBJ2-7, with TRBD1 matching over 12 bases. Germline CDR1 is MNHNS and CDR2 is SASEGT. The CDR3 is 17 residues long. With V trimmed by 3 bases and J by 6 bases, 12 bases remained unmatched. CDR3 DNA: TGTGCCAGCAGTGAGAAAACGGGACAGGGGGCGCGATCCGAGCAGTACTTC. Its translation is CASSEKTGQGARSEQYF.

V and J are TRBV10-3 and TRBJ2-7; D is perhaps TRBD1 or TRBD2 (5 bases each). Germline assignment: CDR1 ENHRY and CDR2 SYGVKD. V was pared by 2 bases and J by 3 bases, with 14 bases between. The CDR3 runs 15 residues. CDR3 amino acids: CAISEGRGENYEQYV. The CDR3 DNA follows: TGTGCCATCAGTGAGGGTAGAGGGGAGAACTACGAGCAGTACGTC.

The sample holds a few counts of this clonotype. This chain joins TRBV28 and TRBJ2-1; 8 bases are a match to TRBD2. The trim removed 4 bases at V and 2 bases at J, leaving 7 bases unmatched. Germline values: CDR1 MDHEN, CDR2 SYDVKM. The CDR3 is 16 amino acids. CDR3 nucleotides: TGTGCCAGCAGTTCCCCCGTAGCGGGGACCTACAATGAGCAGTTCTTC. Translated, it gives CASSSPVAGTYNEQFF.

The chain employs TRBV18 and TRBJ1-2, with 8 bases aligning to TRBD1. Per the germline V gene, CDR1 is KGHSH and CDR2 is LQKENI. The V and J ends lost 6 bases and 7 bases, in that order; junction bases with no gene match: 7. There are 13 residues in the CDR3. CDR3 nucleotide sequence: TGTGCCAGCTCCCCGGGACAGGCAGCTGGCTACACCTTC. This encodes CASSPGQAAGYTF.